This T cell receptor (beta chain) was profiled in a study of T cells in women clearing cervical HPV infection. All donors had a single incident cervical HPV16 infection, not prevalent. The V gene end was trimmed by 1 base and the J gene end by 1 base; junction bases not matched to a gene: 2. The CDR3 is 15 amino acids. CDR1 SNHLY and CDR2 FYNNEI come from the germline V gene. Comments on this clone: The read comes to an end 3 residues before the CDR3 does, leaving the germline J gene to fill in the end.

The data were produced by immunoSEQ multiplex PCR, yet TCRdb's version contains in-frame clones alone and is incomplete. The sample shows some 40,000 clones, and 4.8% sits with its ten largest clones. The sequence derives from a woman aged 18 to 75 with a cervical HPV16 infection that either progressed to CIN3+ or cleared (not recorded which). Sequenced sample: blood buffy coat. The V gene is TRBV2, the J gene TRBJ2-3; TRBD2 aligns across 7 bases. Partial CDR3 DNA: TGTGCCAGCAGTGAAGAGCGGGGTGGCACAGATACG. As protein: CASSEERGGTDT. The entire CDR3 protein reads CASSEERGGTDTQYF.